A selection of T cell receptor beta chains follows, all from one sample in a study of early T cells in non-severe SARS-CoV-2 infection. TCRdb reprocessed the 5' RACE reads via MiXCR and lists one record per CDR3 protein. The sample has nearly 55,000 distinct CDR3 sequences, around 7.7% seen once. Material: whole blood, obtained at baseline. The receptors originated from an adult who was a healthcare worker with PCR-confirmed SARS-CoV-2 infection or an uninfected control (not recorded which). The CDR3 runs from the conserved cysteine through the conserved F or W. D genes are given only for firm matches. Not every row has a clone size; where given, it reads once, few, many or a size class.

TRBJ1-6 | TRBD1 | many | TRBV7-6 | TGTGCCAGCAGCTTCGACAGGGTTGGCAATTCACCCCTCCACTTT | CASSFDRVGNSPLHF
TRBJ1-1 | TRBD1 | few | TRBV18 | TGTGCCAGCTCCGTCAGGGGGGAGACTGAAGCTTTCTTT | CASSVRGETEAFF
TRBJ2-7 | . | once | TRBV4-3 | TGCGCCAGCAGCCAAGCCCGGGGGAGCTCCTACGAGCAGTACTTC | CASSQARGSSYEQYF
TRBJ2-3 | . | . | TRBV5-1 | TGCGCCAGCAGCTTCGCCAAGTCCACAGATACGCAGTATTTT | CASSFAKSTDTQYF
TRBJ2-7 | TRBD1 | few | TRBV20-1 | TGCAGTGCTAGAGATCTAAAACGTAGGACAGGGGTCTCCGAGCAGTACTTC | CSARDLKRRTGVSEQYF
TRBJ2-1 | TRBD1 | many | TRBV7-9 | TGTGCCAGCAGCCCCCCCGGGACAGGGCTGGGTGAGCAGTTCTTC | CASSPPGTGLGEQFF
TRBJ2-2 | . | many | TRBV7-9 | TGTGCCAGCAGCTTACTGCAGGGGAACACCGGGGAGCTGTTTTTT | CASSLLQGNTGELFF
TRBJ2-5 | . | . | TRBV6-2/TRBV6-3 | TGTGCCAGCAGTTACTTCTTCAGCCAAGAGACCCAGTACTTC | CASSYFFSQETQYF
TRBJ2-3 | . | few | TRBV29-1 | TGCAGCGTTCGGGCTTCTCAGGCGACCACAGATACGCAGTATTTT | CSVRASQATTDTQYF
TRBJ1-1 | . | many | TRBV30 | TGTGCCTGGGCAAGCGGCACTGAAGCTTTCTTT | CAWASGTEAFF
TRBJ1-1 | . | . | TRBV28 | TGTGCCAGCAGTTCCATCTCCCAGGGTATGAACACTGAAGCTTTCTTT | CASSSISQGMNTEAFF
TRBJ2-1 | TRBD2 | . | TRBV7-8 | TGTGCCAGCATCCCTAGCGGGGGCGGGAGGTTCTACAATGAGCAGTTCTTC | CASIPSGGGRFYNEQFF
TRBJ2-7 | . | few | TRBV4-1 | TGCGCCAGCAGCCACGGTCTTGACAGGAATCCCTACGAGCAGTACTTC | CASSHGLDRNPYEQYF
TRBJ1-6 | . | many | TRBV6-5 | TGTGCCAGCAGTTACTTAGGAGGATCACCCCTCCACTTT | CASSYLGGSPLHF
TRBJ2-1 | TRBD2 | many | TRBV28 | TGTGCCAGCAAATTAGCGGGAGGGCCCATCAATGAGCAGTTCTTC | CASKLAGGPINEQFF
TRBJ2-1 | TRBD2 | many | TRBV29-1 | TGCAGCGTTGAAGCCGGGACTAGCGGGAACTACAATGAGCAGTTCTTC | CSVEAGTSGNYNEQFF
TRBJ1-5 | TRBD1 | few | TRBV29-1 | TGCAGCGTTTGGGACAGGGCGAATCACCAGCCCCAGCATTTT | CSVWDRANHQPQHF
TRBJ2-7 | . | . | TRBV23-1 | TGCGCCAGCAGTCGAACCGGGACACCGATCTACGAGCAGTACTTC | CASSRTGTPIYEQYF
TRBJ2-1 | TRBD2 | few | TRBV7-3 | TGTGCCAGCAGCTTAACCACGACTAGCGGGACCTACAATGAGCAGTTCTTC | CASSLTTTSGTYNEQFF
TRBJ2-3 | TRBD1 | . | TRBV7-2 | TGTGCCAGCAGCCCGTCCGGGACAGGGGGCTTCGATACGCAGTATTTT | CASSPSGTGGFDTQYF
TRBJ2-4 | . | many | TRBV21-1 | TGTGCCAGCATCCCCCAACCCGGGACAGAGGCCAAAAACATTCAGTACTTC | CASIPQPGTEAKNIQYF
TRBJ2-2 | TRBD1 | many | TRBV19 | TGTGCCAGTAGTATCCAGGGGGCGACCGGGGAGCTGTTTTTT | CASSIQGATGELFF
TRBJ2-1 | TRBD2 | few | TRBV20-1 | TGCAGTGCCGTTAGCGGGAAGGGTTTGAATGAGCAGTTCTTC | CSAVSGKGLNEQFF
TRBJ2-2 | . | few | TRBV2 | TGTGCCAGCAAGGGGGATTGGAACACCGGGGAGCTGTTTTTT | CASKGDWNTGELFF
TRBJ2-5 | . | many | TRBV4-3 | TGCGCCAGCAGCCAAGATTCCGGTTCGCAAGAGACCCAGTACTTC | CASSQDSGSQETQYF
TRBJ2-5 | . | many | TRBV15 | TGTGCCACCAGCGAGGGGTTCGGAGAGACCCAGTACTTC | CATSEGFGETQYF
TRBJ2-5 | TRBD1 | . | TRBV28 | TGTGCCAGCAGTCCCCGGGACAGGAAGAAAGAGACCCAGTACTTC | CASSPRDRKKETQYF